The sample holds a few counts of the clone carrying this TCR beta chain. Its specificity is unknown. The source of the sample is a study of immune evolution from preneoplasia to lung adenocarcinoma. Study information: HLA loss of heterozygosity: around 6.5% AIS, roughly 15% MIA, roughly 30% ADC, none AAH. General study findings and limits: From normal lung to invasive adenocarcinoma, top clone frequencies appeared to decrease.

CDR3 size: 15 residues. CDR1 and CDR2 (germline): SEHNR, FQNEAQ (reference sequence). Trimming took 4 bases from V and 8 from J; bases not matched to a gene: 8. The protocol was immunoSEQ multiplex PCR, while the TCRdb copy is restricted to in-frame clones and leaves out a portion. The data show about 5,900 clones, 75% to 85% seen once. Resections took place in Japan or China from about 2013 to 2018. After pathologic assessment, macro-dissection selected premalignant or tumor cells for extraction. The chain has TRBV7-9 and TRBJ2-3; 11 bases line up with TRBD2. The clonotype was recovered from a donor older than 65 with lung adenocarcinoma. Sequenced material: FFPE lung adenocarcinoma in situ tissue. The CDR3 loop is CASSSTSGMSGTQYF. CDR3 coding DNA: TGTGCCAGCAGCTCGACTAGCGGGATGTCTGGTACGCAGTATTTT.